The 2 T cell receptor beta chains below come from one sample, sequenced in a study of control samples from healthy donors and cancer patients. The repertoire was sequenced with immunoSEQ multiplex PCR; TCRdb's copy has only in-frame clones and lacks some. This table holds more than 85,000 clones, more than 85% found once. The sample taken for sequencing was blood. These receptors were collected from a woman between 50 and 59 years old in good health.

This chain links TRBV19 with TRBJ1-1; D is unresolved. Germline loops: CDR1 LNHDA, CDR2 SQIVND (reference sequence). CDR3 size: 12 residues. The ends were cut back, 5 bases at V and 1 base at J, with 5 bases in the middle. The CDR3 bases are TGTGCCAGTAGTGCACAGAACACTGAAGCTTTCTTT. Translation gives CASSAQNTEAFF.

Worth noting for this clone: Distinct nucleotide sequences in the sample also encode this CDR3. The chain has TRBV18 and TRBJ1-5; no definite D call. Deletions cut 1 base from V and 5 bases from J, with 15 bases between. CDR3 length: 16 residues. Germline lookup yields CDR1 KGHSH and CDR2 LQKENI. The CDR3 DNA is TGTGCCAGCTCACCACAAGCGTCAGGAGGACATCAGCCCCAGCATTTT. Residues: CASSPQASGGHQPQHF. Based on the CDR3 plus reference TRBV18 and TRBJ1-5, the full variable domain is NAGVMQNPRHLVRRRGQEARLRCSPMKGHSHVYWYRQLPEEGLKFMVYLQKENIIDESGMPKERFSAEFPKEGPSILRIQQVVRGDSAAYFCASSPQASGGHQPQHFGDGTRLSIL.